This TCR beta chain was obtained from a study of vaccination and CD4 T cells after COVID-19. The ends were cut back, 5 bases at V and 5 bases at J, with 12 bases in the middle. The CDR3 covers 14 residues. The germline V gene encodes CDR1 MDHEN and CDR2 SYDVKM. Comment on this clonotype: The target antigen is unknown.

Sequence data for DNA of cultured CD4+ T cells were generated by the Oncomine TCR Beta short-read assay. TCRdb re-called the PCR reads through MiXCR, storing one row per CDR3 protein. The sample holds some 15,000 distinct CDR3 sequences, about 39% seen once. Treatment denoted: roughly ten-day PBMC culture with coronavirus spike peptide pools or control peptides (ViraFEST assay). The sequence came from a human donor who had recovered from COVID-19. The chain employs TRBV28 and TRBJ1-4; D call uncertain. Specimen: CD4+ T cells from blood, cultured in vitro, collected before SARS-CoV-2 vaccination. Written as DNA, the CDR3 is TGTGCCAGCAGTATACCGGGCCGGAATGAAAAACTGTTTTTT. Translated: CASSIPGRNEKLFF.